The 10 T cell receptor beta chains listed next were all sequenced from one sample in a study of Ad26.COV2.S vaccination and SARS-CoV-2 variants. Clones were sequenced by immunoSEQ multiplex PCR, and TCRdb holds only the in-frame ones, with some missing. The sample lists about 500,000 clones; 80% to 90% were seen once. Treatment meaning: some 20 received Ad26.COV2.S at low or high dose, single or two shots; 5 received placebo; per-sample allocation not given. Following the first vaccine or placebo injection, samples were taken on day 63. This specimen consisted of peripheral blood, obtained in a trial of Ad26.COV2.S vaccine versus placebo. Source of these receptors: a person aged 18 to 59 who received the Ad26.COV2.S COVID-19 vaccine or a placebo.

V and J are TRBV18 and TRBJ1-2; D unclear. The CDR3 contains 14 residues. Germline V CDR1 and CDR2: KGHSH, LQKENI. The V end was cut by 4 bases, the J end by 8 bases, with 17 bases between. CDR3 region: CASSREQTAGGYTF. The CDR3 region has the DNA TGTGCCAGCTCACGCGAACAGACCGCGGGCGGCTACACCTTC.

This clone was recorded a few times. The chain combines TRBV28 with TRBJ1-6; D remains ambiguous. V lost 3 bases, J lost 9 bases, and 12 bases lay in between. From germline, CDR1 is MDHEN and CDR2 SYDVKM. This CDR3 spans 14 amino acids. The CDR3 is CASSFPTKGSPLHF. The CDR3 DNA reads as TGTGCCAGCAGTTTCCCAACCAAAGGTTCACCCCTCCACTTT.

The J gene is TRBJ2-3, the V gene TRBV27; 8 bases agree with TRBD2. This CDR3 region has 15 residues. V was clipped by 2 bases and J by 4 bases; unmatched bases: 5. From germline, CDR1 is MNHEY and CDR2 SMNVEV (reference sequence). The CDR3 sequence is CASSLTGLAADTQYF. CDR3 nucleotides: TGTGCCAGCAGTTTAACAGGACTAGCCGCAGATACGCAGTATTTT.

This clone was recorded once. The chain links TRBV19 to TRBJ2-5; D is perhaps TRBD2 (5 bases). The CDR3 has 13 residues. Trimming pared 7 bases from V and 4 bases from J, leaving 13 bases between. Germline V gene sequence: CDR1 LNHDA, CDR2 SQIVND (reference sequence). CDR3 loop: CASTREGGETQYF. The CDR3 coding sequence is TGTGCCAGTACGAGGGAAGGTGGAGAGACCCAGTACTTC.

This clone was detected once. The chain couples TRBV9 to TRBJ2-7; D might be TRBD2 (5 bases). The germline CDR1 and CDR2 sequences are SGDLS and YYNGEE. V gave up 0 bases and J gave up 3 bases, with 10 bases separating them. The CDR3 is 14 residues long. CDR3 region: CASSVEEGNYEQYF. The CDR3, as DNA: TGTGCCAGCAGCGTAGAAGAGGGTAACTACGAGCAGTACTTC. The full variable domain, its missing parts supplied by reference TRBV9 and TRBJ2-7, is DSGVTQTPKHLITATGQRVTLRCSPRSGDLSVYWYQQSLDQGLQFLIQYYNGEERAKGNILERFSAQQFPDLHSELNLSSLELGDSALYFCASSVEEGNYEQYFGPGTRLTVT.

The CDR3 DNA is TGTGCCAGCAGCTTAGGGGCAGGAGACAATGAGCAGTTCTTC. This translates into CASSLGAGDNEQFF. The chain combines TRBV7-8 with TRBJ2-1; D is uncertain. The CDR3 loop spans 14 amino acids. Germline loops: CDR1 SGHVS, CDR2 FQNEAQ. V was trimmed by 1 base and J by 5 bases, leaving 9 bases between them.

The chain joins TRBV6-5 to TRBJ1-1; 11 positions agree with TRBD1. Germline V gene lookup returns CDR1 MNHEY and CDR2 SVGAGI. V dropped 2 bases and J dropped 3; count of bases not matched to a gene: 2. This CDR3 comprises 15 residues. CDR3 sequence (DNA): TGTGCCAGCAGTTACCGGGACAGGGGGGACACTGAAGCTTTCTTT. Protein: CASSYRDRGDTEAFF.

The gene calls are TRBV29-1 and TRBJ1-2; weak D call: TRBD1 (5 bases). V was trimmed by 4 bases and J by 7 bases, leaving 19 bases between them. The CDR3 covers 14 residues. CDR1 is SQVTM and CDR2 is ANQGSEA in the germline V gene. CDR3 protein: CSVAAAGTYSGYTF. The CDR3 DNA reads as TGCAGCGTTGCCGCGGCCGGGACCTATTCTGGCTACACCTTC.

The chain recombines TRBV6-5 with TRBJ1-2; 12 nucleotides agree with TRBD1. CDR3 length equals 15 residues. V lost 8 bases and J lost 8; bases outside the gene matches: 12. Germline values: CDR1 MNHEY, CDR2 SVGAGI. CDR3 in DNA: TGTGCCAGCGCCATTTGGGGACAGGGGGCGGAAGGCTACACCTTC. It codes for CASAIWGQGAEGYTF.

In this sample, this clone turned up a few times. CDR3 residues: CASSLAASGANGYTF. The DNA for the CDR3 is TGCGCCAGCAGCTTGGCCGCGTCAGGGGCGAATGGCTACACCTTC. This rearrangement joins TRBV5-1 to TRBJ1-2; TRBD1 might be the D (6 bases). The CDR3 sequence is 15 residues long. V was pared by 0 bases and J by 6 bases, with 15 bases between. CDR1 and CDR2 (germline): SGHRS, YFSETQ. The full variable domain, with the rest looked up from reference TRBV5-1 and TRBJ1-2, is KAGVTQTPRYLIKTRGQQVTLSCSPISGHRSVSWYQQTPGQGLQFLFEYFSETQRNKGNFPGRFSGRQFSNSRSEMNVSTLELGDSALYLCASSLAASGANGYTFGSGTRLTVV.